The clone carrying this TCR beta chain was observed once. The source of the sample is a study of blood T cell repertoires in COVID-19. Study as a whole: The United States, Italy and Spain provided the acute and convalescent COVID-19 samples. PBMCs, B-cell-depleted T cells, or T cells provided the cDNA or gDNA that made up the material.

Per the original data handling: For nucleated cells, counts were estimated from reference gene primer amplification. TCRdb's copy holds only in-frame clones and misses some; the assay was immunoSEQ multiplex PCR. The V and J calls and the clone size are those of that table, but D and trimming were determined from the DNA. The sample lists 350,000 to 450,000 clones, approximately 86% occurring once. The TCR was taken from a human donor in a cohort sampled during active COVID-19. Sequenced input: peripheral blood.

The CDR3 loop is CASSRDSNTGELFF. DNA of the CDR3: TGTGCCAGCAGCCGGGACAGCAACACCGGGGAGCTGTTTTTT. The chain uses TRBV7-8 and TRBJ2-2, with TRBD1 identical over 7 bases. Per the germline V gene, CDR1 is SGHVS and CDR2 is FQNEAQ. V dropped 5 bases and J dropped 2; count of bases not matched to a gene: 2. CDR3 size: 14 residues.